One sample yielded the 7 T cell receptor beta chains listed below, sequenced in a study of cytomegalovirus exposure and HLA in healthy donors. Primers included in the PCR were 60 Vbeta and 13 Jbeta primers. Assay used: immunoSEQ multiplex PCR; TCRdb lists only in-frame clones, some missing. The sample has approximately 180,000 clones, around four fifths seen once. What was sequenced was PBMCs. These receptors were taken from a girl aged 5-17 years in good health and CMV-seropositive.

On this clone itself: At one end the junction does not follow the germline gene, possibly because of a read error. V gene TRBV5-1 combines with J gene TRBJ2-4; perhaps TRBD1 as D (6 bases). Looked up from germline, CDR1 is SGHRS and CDR2 is YFSETQ. The CDR3 spans 15 residues. The CDR3 DNA is TGCGCCAGCAGCCCTTATTTGGGGGCCAAAAACAGTCAGTACTTC. It codes for CASSPYLGAKNSQYF.

V and J are TRBV4-2 and TRBJ1-1; 9 bases agree with TRBD1. The CDR3 runs 16 residues. V lost 3 bases to trimming and J lost 3 bases; unmatched junction nucleotides: 8. Germline V gives CDR1 LGHNA, CDR2 YNFKEQ. CDR3: CASSHPGQGWDTEAFF. DNA for the CDR3: TGTGCCAGCAGCCACCCCGGACAGGGGTGGGACACTGAAGCTTTCTTT.

The V call is TRBV29-1, the J call TRBJ2-5; TRBD1 aligns across 11 bases. Trimming cost V 4 bases and J 4 bases; bases outside gene matches: 8. Germline loops: CDR1 SQVTM, CDR2 ANQGSEA. This CDR3 comprises 15 residues. CDR3 in amino acids: CSVGVPGTGGETQYF. The DNA for the CDR3 is TGCAGCGTTGGGGTCCCCGGGACAGGGGGAGAGACCCAGTACTTC. The complete variable domain, with remaining parts taken from reference TRBV29-1 and TRBJ2-5, reads SAVISQKPSRDICQRGTSLTIQCQVDSQVTMMFWYRQQPGQSLTLIATANQGSEATYESGFVIDKFPISRPNLTFSTLTVSNMSPEDSSIYLCSVGVPGTGGETQYFGPGTRLLVL.

The chain recombines TRBV5-1 with TRBJ2-5; unclear D gene. The J call may be in error: the DNA end matches TRBJ2-7 better. The CDR3 has 14 amino acids. Looked up from germline, CDR1 is SGHRS and CDR2 is YFSETQ. CDR3 in DNA: TGCGCCAGCAGCTCTACCCCCACGTCCTACGAGCAGTACTTC. It is translated as CASSSTPTSYEQYF.

The chain couples TRBV6-6 to TRBJ1-2; TRBD1 might be the D (5 bases). CDR3 length: 12 residues. Germline values: CDR1 MNHNY, CDR2 SVGAGI (reference sequence). Trimming removed 8 bases at V and 4 bases at J, with 11 bases between. The CDR3 nucleotides are TGTGCCAGCGGGGCCACTTTCTATGGCTACACCTTC. Its protein product is CASGATFYGYTF.

V is TRBV2 and J is TRBJ1-2, with D perhaps matching TRBD1 (5 bases). CDR1 is SNHLY, CDR2 FYNNEI, per germline. The CDR3 runs 14 residues. Trimming removed 3 bases at V and 3 bases at J, with 11 bases between. The CDR3 nucleotides are TGTGCCAGCAGTGAGGCGCAGGGTTACTATGGCTACACCTTC. Amino acid sequence: CASSEAQGYYGYTF.

CDR3 DNA sequence: TGTGCCAGCAGCCTTGGACAGGCGAGCTCCTACGAGCAGTACTTC. Encoded protein: CASSLGQASSYEQYF. V usage is TRBV9 and J usage is TRBJ2-7; 7 bases are a match to TRBD1. This CDR3 contains 15 residues. The V gene's germline CDR1 is SGDLS and CDR2 YYNGEE. Trimming at V came to 4 bases and at J to 0 bases, leaving 7 bases not matched to a gene.